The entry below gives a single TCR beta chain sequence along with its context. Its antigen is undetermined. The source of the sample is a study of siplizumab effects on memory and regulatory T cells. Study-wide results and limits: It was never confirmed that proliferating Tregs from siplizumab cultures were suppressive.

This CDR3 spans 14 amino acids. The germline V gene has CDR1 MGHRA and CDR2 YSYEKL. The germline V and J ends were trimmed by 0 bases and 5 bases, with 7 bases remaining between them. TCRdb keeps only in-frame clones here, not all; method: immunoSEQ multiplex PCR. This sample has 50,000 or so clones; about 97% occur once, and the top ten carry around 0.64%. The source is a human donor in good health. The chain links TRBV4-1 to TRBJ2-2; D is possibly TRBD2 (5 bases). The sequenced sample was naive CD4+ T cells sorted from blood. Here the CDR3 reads CASSQEKRTGELFF. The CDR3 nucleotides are TGCGCCAGCAGCCAAGAAAAGCGGACCGGGGAGCTGTTTTTT.